This paragraph reports one T cell receptor beta chain. The data stem from a study of blood T cell repertoires in COVID-19. Study-level information: Researchers got acute and convalescent COVID-19 samples from the United States, Italy and Spain. T cells, B-cell-depleted T cells, or PBMCs supplied cDNA or gDNA.

Germline-derived CDR1 and CDR2 are SGHRS and YFSETQ. CDR3 length equals 16 residues. V was cut by 0 bases and J by 0 bases, with 12 bases left in between. Original analysis: From reference gene primer amplification, estimates of nucleated cell counts were derived. TCRdb's copy holds only in-frame clones and misses some; the assay was immunoSEQ multiplex PCR. That table is the source of V, J and clone size, and D and trimming were worked out from the DNA. The sample contains around 270,000 clones, around nine tenths of which appear only once. The chain uses TRBV5-1 and TRBJ1-1, with D uncertain. The clonotype comes from a young man with active or convalescent COVID-19. Material for sequencing was peripheral blood. The CDR3 DNA sequence: TGCGCCAGCAGCTTGGGGCAAACCTCGATGAACACTGAAGCTTTCTTT. Translated, it gives CASSLGQTSMNTEAFF.